This record covers a single T cell receptor beta chain. The antigen is not known. PCR primers comprised 60 Vbeta and 13 Jbeta primers. Libraries were prepared by immunoSEQ multiplex PCR; TCRdb keeps only in-frame clonotypes and omits some of them. The sample records 150,000 to 200,000 clones, approximately 80% being singletons. The CDR3 is made up of 14 amino acids. Germline-derived CDR1 and CDR2 are GTSNPN and SVGIG (reference sequence). The ends lost 3 bases at V and 1 base at J; junction bases unmatched: 3. The data are from a study of cytomegalovirus exposure and HLA in healthy donors. Study conclusions and caveats: The presence/absence work took it that sequencing depth was about the same across donors. A later analysis appeared to link common viral pathogens to several of the most significant clusters.

The sequence came from a male donor in good health and CMV-seronegative. The V and J genes are TRBV30 and TRBJ1-3, with 7 bases aligning to TRBD1. Sequencing was done on a sample of PBMCs. CDR3 amino acids: CAWRGGASGNTIYF. The DNA of the CDR3 is TGTGCCTGGAGAGGGGGCGCATCTGGAAACACCATATATTTT.